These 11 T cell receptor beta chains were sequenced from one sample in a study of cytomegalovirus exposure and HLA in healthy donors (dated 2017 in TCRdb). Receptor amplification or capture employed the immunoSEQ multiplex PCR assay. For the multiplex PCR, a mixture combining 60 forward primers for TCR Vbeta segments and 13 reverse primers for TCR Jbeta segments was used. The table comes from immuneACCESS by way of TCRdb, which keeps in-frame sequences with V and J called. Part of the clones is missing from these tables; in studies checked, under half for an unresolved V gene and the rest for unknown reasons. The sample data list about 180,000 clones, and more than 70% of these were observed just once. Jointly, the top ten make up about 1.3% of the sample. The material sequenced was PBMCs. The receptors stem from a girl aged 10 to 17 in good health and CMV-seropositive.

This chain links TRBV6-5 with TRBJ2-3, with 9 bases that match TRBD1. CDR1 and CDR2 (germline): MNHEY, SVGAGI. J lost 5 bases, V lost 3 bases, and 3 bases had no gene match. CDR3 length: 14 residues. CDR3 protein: CASSYGQGRDTQYF. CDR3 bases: TGTGCCAGCAGTTATGGACAGGGGAGAGATACGCAGTATTTT.

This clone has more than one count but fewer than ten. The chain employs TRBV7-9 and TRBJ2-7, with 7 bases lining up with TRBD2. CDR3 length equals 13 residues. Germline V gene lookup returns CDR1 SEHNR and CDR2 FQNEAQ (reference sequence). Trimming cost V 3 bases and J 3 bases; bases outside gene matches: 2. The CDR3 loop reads CASSFGGGYEQYF. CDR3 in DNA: TGTGCCAGCAGCTTCGGCGGGGGCTACGAGCAGTACTTC.

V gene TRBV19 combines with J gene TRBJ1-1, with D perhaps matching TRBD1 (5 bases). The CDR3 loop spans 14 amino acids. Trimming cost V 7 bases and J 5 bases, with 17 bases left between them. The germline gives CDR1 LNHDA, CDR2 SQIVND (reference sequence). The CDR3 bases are TGTGCCAGTACCCTGGGGGGATGGGGAACTGAAGCTTTCTTT. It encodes CASTLGGWGTEAFF.

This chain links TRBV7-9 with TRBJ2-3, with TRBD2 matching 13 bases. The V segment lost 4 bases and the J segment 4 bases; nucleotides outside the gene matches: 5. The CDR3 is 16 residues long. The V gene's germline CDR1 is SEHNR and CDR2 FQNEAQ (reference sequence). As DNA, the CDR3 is TGTGCCAGCAGCTCATGGACTAGCGGGAGAGCAGATACGCAGTATTTT. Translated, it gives CASSSWTSGRADTQYF.

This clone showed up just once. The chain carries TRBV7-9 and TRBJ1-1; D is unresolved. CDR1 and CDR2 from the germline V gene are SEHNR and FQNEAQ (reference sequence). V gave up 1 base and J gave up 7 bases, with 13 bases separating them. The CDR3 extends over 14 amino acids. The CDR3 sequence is CASSLVGSLDEAFF. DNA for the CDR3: TGTGCCAGCAGCTTAGTGGGCAGTTTGGATGAAGCTTTCTTT. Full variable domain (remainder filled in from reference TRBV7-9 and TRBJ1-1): DTGVSQNPRHKITKRGQNVTFRCDPISEHNRLYWYRQTLGQGPEFLTYFQNEAQLEKSRLLSDRFSAERPKGSFSTLEIQRTEQGDSAMYLCASSLVGSLDEAFFGQGTRLTVV.

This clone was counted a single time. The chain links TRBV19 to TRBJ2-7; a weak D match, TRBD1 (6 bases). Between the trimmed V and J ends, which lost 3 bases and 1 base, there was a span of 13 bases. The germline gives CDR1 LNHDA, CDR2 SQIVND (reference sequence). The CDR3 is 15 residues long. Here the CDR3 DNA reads TGTGCCAGTAGTATCTGGCAGGGGCGATCCTACGAGCAGTACTTC. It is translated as CASSIWQGRSYEQYF.

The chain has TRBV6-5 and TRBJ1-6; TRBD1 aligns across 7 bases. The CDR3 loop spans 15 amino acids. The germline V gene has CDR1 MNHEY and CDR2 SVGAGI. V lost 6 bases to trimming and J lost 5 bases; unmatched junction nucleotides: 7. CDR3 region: CASSETGPHNSPLHF. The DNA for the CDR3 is TGTGCCAGCAGCGAGACAGGGCCGCATAATTCACCCCTCCACTTT.

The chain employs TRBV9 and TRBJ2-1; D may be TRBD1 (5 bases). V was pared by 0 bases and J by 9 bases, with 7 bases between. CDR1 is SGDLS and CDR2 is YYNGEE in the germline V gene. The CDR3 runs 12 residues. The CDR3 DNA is TGTGCCAGCAGCGTAGATAGGGGTGAGCAGTTCTTC. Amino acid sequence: CASSVDRGEQFF.

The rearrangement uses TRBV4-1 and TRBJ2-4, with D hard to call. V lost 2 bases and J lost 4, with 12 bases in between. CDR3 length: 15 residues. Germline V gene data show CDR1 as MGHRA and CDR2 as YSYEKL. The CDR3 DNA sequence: TGCGCCAGCAGCCAACCACTTACCGGGAAAAACATTCAGTACTTC. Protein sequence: CASSQPLTGKNIQYF.

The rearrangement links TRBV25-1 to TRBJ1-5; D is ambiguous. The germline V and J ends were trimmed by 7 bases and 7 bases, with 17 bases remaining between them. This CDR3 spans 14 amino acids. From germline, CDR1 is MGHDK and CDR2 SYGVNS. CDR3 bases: TGTGCCAGCACTACTATGTTGATGGTACAGCCCCAGCATTTT. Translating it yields CASTTMLMVQPQHF. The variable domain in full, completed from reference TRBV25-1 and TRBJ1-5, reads EADIYQTPRYLVIGTGKKITLECSQTMGHDKMYWYQQDPGMELHLIHYSYGVNSTEKGDLSSESTVSRIRTEHFPLTLESARPSHTSQYLCASTTMLMVQPQHFGDGTRLSIL.

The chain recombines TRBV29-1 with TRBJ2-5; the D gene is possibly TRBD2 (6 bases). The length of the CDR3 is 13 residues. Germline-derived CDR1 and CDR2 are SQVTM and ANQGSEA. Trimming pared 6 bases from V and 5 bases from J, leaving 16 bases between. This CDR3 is CSVAGIGGETQYF. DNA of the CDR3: TGCAGCGTCGCCGGGATAGGAGGGGAGACCCAGTACTTC.